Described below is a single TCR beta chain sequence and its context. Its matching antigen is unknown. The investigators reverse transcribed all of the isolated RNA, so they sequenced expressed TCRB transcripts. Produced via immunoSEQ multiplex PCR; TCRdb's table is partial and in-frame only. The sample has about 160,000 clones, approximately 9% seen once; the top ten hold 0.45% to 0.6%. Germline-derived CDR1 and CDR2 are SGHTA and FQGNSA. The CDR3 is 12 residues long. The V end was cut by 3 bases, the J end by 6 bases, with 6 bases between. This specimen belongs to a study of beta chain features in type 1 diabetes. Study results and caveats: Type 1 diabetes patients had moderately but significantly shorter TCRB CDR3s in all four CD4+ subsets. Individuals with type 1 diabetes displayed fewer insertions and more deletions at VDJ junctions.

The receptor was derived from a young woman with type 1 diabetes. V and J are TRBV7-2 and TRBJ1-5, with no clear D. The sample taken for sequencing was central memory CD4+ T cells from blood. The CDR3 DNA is TGTGCCAGCAGCTTCGGTGGTCAGCCCCAGCATTTT. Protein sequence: CASSFGGQPQHF.